The 27 T cell receptor beta chains below were found in one sample sequenced in a study of blood T cells in healthy people across ages. Primed by a sample-barcoded 5' primer and a J-beta primer mix, a second PCR proceeded for about 6 to 11 cycles. Using its own MiXCR run on the 5' RACE reads, TCRdb lists one record per CDR3 protein. The sample holds some 900,000 distinct CDR3 sequences, around 48% seen once. Sequenced: blood. These receptors were obtained from a man in his thirties or forties in good health.

This clonotype was seen once. One end of the junction does not line up with germline, which may come from a read error. The J gene is TRBJ2-4, the V gene TRBV15, with 9 bases identical to TRBD2. Looked up from germline, CDR1 is LNHNV and CDR2 is YYDKDF (reference sequence). The CDR3 contains 18 residues. CDR3 residues: CATSKIGAGGPAKNIRYF. The CDR3 DNA reads TGTGCCACCAGCAAAATCGGCGCGGGGGGGCCAGCCAAAAACATTCGGTACTTC.

This CDR3 is CSVGFNRGGGYEQYF. CDR3 nucleotide sequence: TGCAGCGTTGGATTCAACCGGGGTGGGGGCTACGAGCAGTACTTC. V usage is TRBV29-1 and J usage is TRBJ2-7, with D perhaps given as TRBD1 or TRBD2 (5 bases each). The length of the CDR3 is 15 residues. Germline V gene data show CDR1 as SQVTM and CDR2 as ANQGSEA. V lost 4 bases, J lost 3 bases, and 19 bases lay in between.

The chain is built from TRBV20-1 and TRBJ1-2; 7 bases map to TRBD1. The CDR3 covers 12 residues. The trim removed 4 bases at V and 5 bases at J, leaving 4 bases unmatched. Germline CDR1 DFQATT, CDR2 SNEGSKA (reference sequence). The CDR3 reads CSATGGEYGYTF. The CDR3 bases are TGCAGTGCTACAGGGGGAGAGTATGGCTACACCTTC.

This clonotype was recorded once. The chain is built from TRBV25-1 and TRBJ1-2, with D uncertain. The V gene's germline CDR1 is MGHDK and CDR2 SYGVNS. V dropped 6 bases and J dropped 6 bases, with 17 bases sitting between them. CDR3 length: 14 amino acids. CDR3 bases: TGTGCCAGCAGCGAACCGAACGATCCGGATGGCTACACCTTC. It codes for CASSEPNDPDGYTF.

The rearrangement links TRBV20-1 to TRBJ2-3; maybe TRBD2 (5 bases). Trimming took off 5 bases at V and 10 bases at J, with 13 bases between the two ends. The length of the CDR3 is 11 residues. Germline loops: CDR1 DFQATT, CDR2 SNEGSKA (reference sequence). Here the CDR3 reads CSARREQAQYF. CDR3 bases: TGCAGTGCTCGAAGGGAGCAGGCGCAGTATTTT.

There are many counts of this clonotype. J is TRBJ2-3 and V is TRBV10-3, with D tentatively TRBD1 (6 bases). V lost 5 bases and J 4 bases, leaving 13 bases between the germline ends. The CDR3 is made up of 14 amino acids. Per the germline V gene, CDR1 is ENHRY and CDR2 is SYGVKD. The CDR3 is CAISLGRGADTQYF. CDR3 sequence (DNA): TGTGCCATCAGTCTCGGCAGGGGAGCAGATACGCAGTATTTT.

This chain connects TRBV4-1 to TRBJ2-1; 7 nucleotides agree with TRBD2. The germline V gene encodes CDR1 MGHRA and CDR2 YSYEKL. V shed 4 bases, J shed 5 bases, and the junction held 11 bases outside the gene matches. The CDR3 runs to 16 residues. CDR3 bases: TGCGCCAGCAGCCCCTTGGGACGAGCGGGAAACAATGAGCAGTTCTTC. It is translated as CASSPLGRAGNNEQFF.

This clonotype was seen more than once but under ten times. The CDR3: CSARRGFQPQHF. Here the CDR3 DNA reads TGCAGTGCTAGACGGGGTTTTCAGCCCCAGCATTTT. The V gene is TRBV20-1, the J gene TRBJ1-5; no clear D gene. Germline V gene lookup returns CDR1 DFQATT and CDR2 SNEGSKA (reference sequence). The CDR3 is 12 amino acids. Trimming took off 2 bases at V and 6 bases at J, with 8 bases between the two ends.

The chain employs TRBV12-3 or TRBV12-4 and TRBJ2-3; the D is unclear. V shed 6 bases and J shed 0 bases, with 13 bases lying between them. The CDR3 length is 15 residues. The CDR3 coding sequence is TGTGCCAGCAGGAACGCCGGGTCTAGCACAGATACGCAGTATTTT. This gives the protein CASRNAGSSTDTQYF.

The V and J genes are TRBV9 and TRBJ2-7, with D possibly matching TRBD2 (6 bases). The DNA matches TRBJ2-5 better at its end, which makes the J call doubtful. There are 15 residues in the CDR3. Germline CDR1 SGDLS, CDR2 YYNGEE. As DNA, the CDR3 is TGTGCCAGCAGCGTAGTTGGGGGGTTCCAGGAGACCCAGTACTTC. Protein product: CASSVVGGFQETQYF.

This chain joins TRBV6-4 and TRBJ1-1; perhaps TRBD1 as D (5 bases). CDR1 and CDR2 (germline): MRHNA, SNTAGT. Trimming took off 4 bases at V and 1 base at J, with 10 bases between the two ends. The CDR3 sequence is 14 residues long. The CDR3 is CASSAAGGNTEAFF. DNA of the CDR3: TGTGCCAGCAGTGCGGCGGGGGGGAACACTGAAGCTTTCTTT.

The chain recombines TRBV6-2 or TRBV6-3 with TRBJ2-5, with D maybe TRBD2 (5 bases). This CDR3 has 13 residues. Trimming shortened V by 8 bases and J by 4 bases, and 14 bases separated the two germline ends. CDR1 is MNHEY and CDR2 is SVGEGT in the germline V gene. This CDR3 reads CASGSAAPETQYF. The CDR3 coding sequence is TGTGCCAGCGGTAGCGCGGCCCCAGAGACCCAGTACTTC.

This chain uses TRBV29-1 with TRBJ2-3, with a tentative D call TRBD1 (6 bases). Germline values: CDR1 SQVTM, CDR2 ANQGSEA. Trimming stripped 7 bases from V and 3 bases from J, with 14 bases between. The CDR3 totals 13 residues. The CDR3 loop is CSATGISTDTQYF. In nucleotides, the CDR3 is TGCAGCGCCACAGGGATTAGTACAGATACGCAGTATTTT.

This clonotype was found once. The CDR3, as DNA: TGTGCCAGCAGCGCGGCTGACGGGGGCGCCTATGGCTACACCTTC. Protein sequence: CASSAADGGAYGYTF. This chain connects TRBV11-3 to TRBJ1-2; D might be TRBD1 (6 bases). The V and J ends lost 5 bases and 4 bases respectively, with 17 bases between them. Germline CDR1 and CDR2: SGHNT and YENEEA. There are 15 residues in the CDR3.

The chain combines TRBV7-9 with TRBJ2-3; the D is unclear. V was shortened by 1 base and J by 9 bases, with 8 bases between the two germline ends. CDR1 and CDR2 from the germline V gene are SEHNR and FQNEAQ (reference sequence). This CDR3 has 12 residues. CDR3 sequence: CASSLDLKTQYF. The CDR3 DNA reads as TGTGCCAGCAGCTTAGACCTAAAAACGCAGTATTTT.

This clonotype appeared once. The CDR3 sequence is CAISDRDRDQPQHF. CDR3 nucleotide sequence: TGTGCCATCAGTGACCGGGACAGGGACCAGCCCCAGCATTTT. The rearrangement uses TRBV10-3 and TRBJ1-5; 9 nucleotides line up with TRBD1. This CDR3 region has 14 residues. The V gene end was trimmed by 3 bases and the J gene end by 7 bases; junction bases not matched to a gene: 4. Germline V gene sequence: CDR1 ENHRY, CDR2 SYGVKD.

The CDR3 spells CASSPDGAVPYEQYF. The DNA for the CDR3 is TGTGCCAGCAGCCCAGACGGAGCGGTGCCTTACGAGCAGTACTTC. V usage is TRBV7-2 and J usage is TRBJ2-7; tentative D call: TRBD2 (5 bases). This CDR3 comprises 15 residues. The V end was cut by 5 bases, the J end by 4 bases, with 18 bases between. CDR1 and CDR2 (germline): SGHTA, FQGNSA.

This chain connects TRBV21-1 to TRBJ1-1; the table's D call TRBD1 went unverified against the DNA. TRBV21-1 represents a pseudogene. This CDR3 is 15 amino acids long. CDR3 loop: CASSKGDRDYTEAFF. The CDR3, as DNA: TGTGCCAGCAGCAAAGGGGACAGGGACTACACTGAAGCTTTCTTT.

The chain combines TRBV10-3 with TRBJ2-1; D is uncertain. The CDR3 has 14 residues. Deletions cut 3 bases from V and 0 bases from J, with 6 bases between. Germline CDR1 ENHRY, CDR2 SYGVKD. CDR3 nucleotides: TGTGCCATCAGTGACAAGGGCTCCTACAATGAGCAGTTCTTC. Translated, it gives CAISDKGSYNEQFF.

This chain joins TRBV20-1 and TRBJ2-7; 11 nucleotides match TRBD2. V lost 0 bases and J lost 2; bases outside the gene matches: 6. CDR3 length: 16 residues. Germline V CDR1 and CDR2: DFQATT, SNEGSKA (reference sequence). CDR3 in amino acids: CSARDLLAGGTYEQYF. The DNA for the CDR3 is TGCAGTGCTAGAGACCTTCTAGCGGGGGGCACCTACGAGCAGTACTTC.

The chain recombines TRBV12-3 or TRBV12-4 with TRBJ1-2; 8 bases match TRBD1. The trim removed 6 bases at V and 5 bases at J, leaving 8 bases unmatched. This CDR3 contains 14 residues. The CDR3 sequence: CASSRQGFRYGYTF. Written as DNA, the CDR3 is TGTGCCAGCAGCCGACAGGGGTTCCGGTATGGCTACACCTTC.

This clonotype has only a few counts. The chain links TRBV6-6 to TRBJ2-5, with D hard to call. From germline, CDR1 is MNHNY and CDR2 SVGAGI (reference sequence). V lost 2 bases and J 1 base, leaving 14 bases between the germline ends. CDR3 size: 16 residues. CDR3 loop: CASSYRVNKGQETQYF. CDR3 in DNA: TGTGCCAGCAGTTACAGGGTCAACAAGGGCCAAGAGACCCAGTACTTC.

The rearrangement joins TRBV10-3 to TRBJ2-1, with TRBD2 matching over 11 bases. Germline V gene data show CDR1 as ENHRY and CDR2 as SYGVKD. The CDR3 covers 15 residues. V lost 8 bases to trimming and J lost 8 bases; unmatched junction nucleotides: 11. DNA of the CDR3: TGTGCCATCCTCGGTAGCGGGGGGGCGTTGGATGAGCAGTTCTTC. Translating gives CAILGSGGALDEQFF.

On this clonotype itself: This clone may be a read error of a much larger clone one base away. V gene TRBV4-3 combines with J gene TRBJ2-5; maybe TRBD2 (6 bases). The germline gives CDR1 LGHNA, CDR2 YSLEER. The CDR3 runs 18 residues. Trimming took 2 bases from V and 1 from J, leaving 20 bases between them. CDR3 sequence: CASSQNLGGAGAQETQYF. CDR3 bases: TGCGCCAGCAGCCAAAATCTGGGAGGAGCGGGTGCCCAAGAGACCCAGTACTTC.

V usage is TRBV20-1 and J usage is TRBJ1-1; weak D call: TRBD1 (5 bases). CDR3 length: 12 amino acids. The ends were cut back, 0 bases at V and 7 bases at J, with 9 bases in the middle. Germline assignment: CDR1 DFQATT and CDR2 SNEGSKA (reference sequence). DNA for the CDR3: TGCAGTGCTAGAGATTTGGGGGGTGAAGCTTTCTTT. Amino acids: CSARDLGGEAFF.

This clonotype has just a few counts. V is TRBV12-3 or TRBV12-4 and J is TRBJ2-4, with 8 bases aligning to TRBD1. The CDR3 runs to 13 residues. Unmatched junction bases numbered 2, after V lost 1 base and J lost 9 bases. The CDR3 spells CASSLGQGTIQYF. The CDR3 nucleotides read TGTGCCAGCAGTTTAGGACAGGGGACCATTCAGTACTTC.

V usage is TRBV18 and J usage is TRBJ2-6; D is ambiguous. This CDR3 is 14 amino acids long. Germline V gene sequence: CDR1 KGHSH, CDR2 LQKENI. The V gene lost 0 bases and the J gene lost 4 bases, with 4 bases spanning the gap. This CDR3 reads CASSPPNGANVLTF. The CDR3 nucleotides are TGTGCCAGCTCACCACCAAACGGGGCCAACGTCCTGACTTTC.